The 17 T cell receptor beta chains reported below all come from one sample, sequenced in a study of vaccination effects on CD4 cells after COVID-19. ViraFEST used viral peptide pools to expand antigen-specific CD4+ T cells before sequencing. On day 10 of culture, CD4+ T cells were separated out. Vaccine recipients had no previous SARS-CoV-2 infection; their nucleocapsid antibodies were negative. No cognate antigen is known for these TCRs. The data were produced by immunoSEQ multiplex PCR, yet TCRdb's version contains in-frame clones alone and is incomplete. This sample has approximately 74,000 clones; roughly 79% occur once, and the top ten carry over 2.5%. The sequences come from CD4+ T cells from PBMCs cultured with HCoV-NL63 spike peptides, collected before COVID-19 vaccination. The receptors were sampled from a human donor who received a COVID-19 vaccine.

The genes are TRBV4-2 and TRBJ1-5; D gene ambiguous. Trimming pared 4 bases from V and 0 bases from J, leaving 10 bases between. CDR3 length equals 15 residues. Germline lookup yields CDR1 LGHNA and CDR2 YNFKEQ. This chain's CDR3 is CASSLEPDSNQPQHF. CDR3 nucleotide sequence: TGTGCCAGCAGCCTAGAACCCGATAGCAATCAGCCCCAGCATTTT.

J is TRBJ2-3 and V is TRBV9; D is unclear. Germline V gene lookup returns CDR1 SGDLS and CDR2 YYNGEE. Trimming took off 3 bases at V and 0 bases at J, with 11 bases between the two ends. This CDR3 is 15 amino acids long. The CDR3 loop is CASSAPGYSTDTQYF. Here the CDR3 DNA reads TGTGCCAGCAGCGCCCCAGGCTATAGCACAGATACGCAGTATTTT. The full variable domain, with the rest looked up from reference TRBV9 and TRBJ2-3, is DSGVTQTPKHLITATGQRVTLRCSPRSGDLSVYWYQQSLDQGLQFLIQYYNGEERAKGNILERFSAQQFPDLHSELNLSSLELGDSALYFCASSAPGYSTDTQYFGPGTRLTVL.

This clone appeared a single time. The V call is TRBV2, the J call TRBJ2-7, with D perhaps TRBD1 or TRBD2 (5 bases each). The germline CDR1 and CDR2 sequences are SNHLY and FYNNEI. Trimming took 7 bases from V and 9 from J, leaving 19 bases between them. CDR3 size: 13 residues. The CDR3 reads CASTEWGLGRQYV. CDR3 bases: TGTGCCAGCACCGAATGGGGTCTGGGACGGCAGTACGTC.

The chain has TRBV9 and TRBJ2-1; D is unresolved. V lost 4 bases, J lost 7 bases, and 15 bases lay in between. Germline CDR1 is SGDLS and CDR2 is YYNGEE. The CDR3 has 14 amino acids. The CDR3 sequence is CASSRVRTTNEQFF. In DNA, the CDR3 is TGTGCCAGCAGCCGGGTCCGGACGACGAATGAGCAGTTCTTC.

CDR3 sequence reads: CASSPMIDGNTEAFF. In DNA, the CDR3 is TGTGCCAGCTCACCAATGATTGACGGGAACACTGAAGCTTTCTTT. V is TRBV18 and J is TRBJ1-1, with D hard to call. Trimming left V 2 bases short and J 1 base short, with 11 bases between. The V gene's germline CDR1 is KGHSH and CDR2 LQKENI. This CDR3 contains 15 residues.

CDR3 loop: CASTHAWGTEAFF. As DNA, the CDR3 is TGTGCCAGCACCCACGCTTGGGGGACTGAAGCTTTCTTT. V and J are TRBV6-5 and TRBJ1-1, with D possibly matching TRBD1 (5 bases). The V gene lost 7 bases and the J gene lost 5 bases, with 14 bases spanning the gap. This CDR3 is built from 13 residues. In germline, CDR1 is MNHEY, CDR2 SVGAGI.

The V call is TRBV7-8, the J call TRBJ1-5; D possibly corresponds to TRBD1 (5 bases). Germline loops: CDR1 SGHVS, CDR2 FQNEAQ. V was cut by 7 bases and J by 0 bases, with 13 bases left in between. The CDR3 runs to 15 residues. CDR3 coding DNA: TGTGCCAGCACCCTAGGGGCACATAGCAATCAGCCCCAGCATTTT. Translating it yields CASTLGAHSNQPQHF.

The chain carries TRBV9 and TRBJ2-2; D call uncertain. Trimming removed 0 bases from V and 0 bases from J, with 15 bases in between. There are 18 residues in the CDR3. CDR1 is SGDLS and CDR2 is YYNGEE in the germline V gene. The CDR3 DNA sequence: TGTGCCAGCAGCGTAGGATTCGGGCAAAACCCGAACACCGGGGAGCTGTTTTTT. Translation gives CASSVGFGQNPNTGELFF.

The CDR3 spells CASSQDTGGAGFETQYF. The CDR3 nucleotides are TGCGCCAGCAGCCAAGACACAGGAGGGGCTGGTTTCGAGACCCAGTACTTC. This chain joins TRBV4-1 and TRBJ2-5; tentatively, D is TRBD2 (6 bases). Germline V gives CDR1 MGHRA, CDR2 YSYEKL. This CDR3 contains 17 residues. The V gene lost 0 bases and the J gene lost 5 bases, with 19 bases spanning the gap.

The J gene is TRBJ2-4, the V gene TRBV7-3; tentative D call: TRBD1 (5 bases). This CDR3 has 13 residues. Trimming cost V 1 base and J 8 bases, with 9 bases left between them. Germline CDR1 reads SGHTA; CDR2 reads FQGTGA. CDR3 DNA sequence: TGTGCCAGCAGCTTAAGCAGGGTGGACATTCAGTACTTC. As protein: CASSLSRVDIQYF.

The chain links TRBV9 to TRBJ1-5; a possible D gene is TRBD1 (5 bases). This CDR3 has 15 amino acids. Trimming stripped 0 bases from V and 6 bases from J, with 13 bases between. Germline assignment: CDR1 SGDLS and CDR2 YYNGEE. CDR3 region: CASSVEGTMGQPQHF. In DNA form, the CDR3 reads TGTGCCAGCAGCGTAGAAGGGACTATGGGTCAGCCCCAGCATTTT.

The V gene is TRBV18, the J gene TRBJ2-5, with TRBD1 identical over 11 bases. From germline, CDR1 is KGHSH and CDR2 LQKENI. Losses at the gene ends were 4 bases for V and 5 bases for J; bases not matched to a gene: 0. There are 13 residues in the CDR3. The DNA for the CDR3 is TGTGCCAGCTCACGGGACAGGGGGGAGACCCAGTACTTC. It yields the protein CASSRDRGETQYF.

The chain combines TRBV18 with TRBJ1-2; D is unclear. V was shortened by 3 bases and J by 2 bases, with 7 bases between the two germline ends. The CDR3 covers 13 residues. CDR1 KGHSH and CDR2 LQKENI come from the germline V gene. In DNA form, the CDR3 reads TGTGCCAGCTCACCGGAGGCAAACTATGGCTACACCTTC. Its protein is CASSPEANYGYTF.

The V call is TRBV18, the J call TRBJ1-2; 8 positions agree with TRBD1. The CDR3 runs 15 residues. Germline CDR1 KGHSH, CDR2 LQKENI. Trimming cost V 5 bases and J 8 bases; bases outside gene matches: 13. The CDR3: CASSSNGQGVLGYTF. DNA of the CDR3: TGTGCCAGCTCATCGAATGGACAGGGTGTGTTGGGCTACACCTTC. Supplemented by reference TRBV18 and TRBJ1-2, the full variable domain reads NAGVMQNPRHLVRRRGQEARLRCSPMKGHSHVYWYRQLPEEGLKFMVYLQKENIIDESGMPKERFSAEFPKEGPSILRIQQVVRGDSAAYFCASSSNGQGVLGYTFGSGTRLTVV.

V and J are TRBV2 and TRBJ2-1; 9 nucleotides align to TRBD2. The CDR3 is made up of 16 amino acids. V trimming: 0 bases; J trimming: 6 bases; junction bases outside the gene matches: 6. Germline assignment: CDR1 SNHLY and CDR2 FYNNEI. CDR3 nucleotide sequence: TGTGCCAGCAGTGAAGCAGGGCGGGGGGGATTCAATGAGCAGTTCTTC. Residues: CASSEAGRGGFNEQFF.

The chain joins TRBV11-2 to TRBJ1-1; D remains unclear. This CDR3 is 13 amino acids long. Germline V gene data show CDR1 as SGHAT and CDR2 as FQNNGV. V was clipped by 3 bases and J by 1 base, with 6 bases between them. DNA for the CDR3: TGTGCCAGCAGCTTGAGTCCGAACACTGAAGCTTTCTTT. Translation gives CASSLSPNTEAFF.

V is TRBV20-1 and J is TRBJ1-2, with D possibly being TRBD1 (5 bases). V was trimmed by 3 bases and J by 4 bases, leaving 9 bases between them. CDR1 is DFQATT, CDR2 SNEGSKA, per germline (reference sequence). This CDR3 has 12 residues. CDR3 loop: CSASDSTYGYTF. The DNA of the CDR3 is TGCAGTGCTAGTGACAGCACCTATGGCTACACCTTC.